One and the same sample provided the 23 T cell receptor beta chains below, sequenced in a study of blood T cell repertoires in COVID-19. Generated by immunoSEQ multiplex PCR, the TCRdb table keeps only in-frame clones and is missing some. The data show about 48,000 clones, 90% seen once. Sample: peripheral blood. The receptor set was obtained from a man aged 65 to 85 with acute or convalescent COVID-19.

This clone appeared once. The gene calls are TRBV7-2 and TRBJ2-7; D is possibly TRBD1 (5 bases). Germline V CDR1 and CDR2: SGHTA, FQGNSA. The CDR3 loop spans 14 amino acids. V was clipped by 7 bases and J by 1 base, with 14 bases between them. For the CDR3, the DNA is TGTGCCAGCAAGTTGACAGTTGTATCCTACGAGCAGTACTTC. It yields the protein CASKLTVVSYEQYF.

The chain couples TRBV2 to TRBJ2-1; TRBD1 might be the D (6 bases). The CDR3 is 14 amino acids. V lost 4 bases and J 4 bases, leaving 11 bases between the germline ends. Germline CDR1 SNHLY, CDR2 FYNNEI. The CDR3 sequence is CASSALDSYNEQFF. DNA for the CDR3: TGTGCCAGCAGTGCCCTGGACAGTTACAATGAGCAGTTCTTC.

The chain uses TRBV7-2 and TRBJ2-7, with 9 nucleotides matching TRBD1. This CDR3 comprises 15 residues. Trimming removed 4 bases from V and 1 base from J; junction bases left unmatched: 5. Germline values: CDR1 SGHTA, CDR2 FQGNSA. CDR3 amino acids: CASSSRQGGSYEQYF. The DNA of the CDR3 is TGTGCCAGCAGCTCCCGACAGGGGGGGTCCTACGAGCAGTACTTC.

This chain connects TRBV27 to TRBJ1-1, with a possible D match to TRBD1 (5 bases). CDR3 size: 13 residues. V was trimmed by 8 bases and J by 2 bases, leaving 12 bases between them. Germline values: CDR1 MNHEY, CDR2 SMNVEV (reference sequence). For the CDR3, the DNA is TGTGCCAGCCGTACAGGATCCAACACTGAAGCTTTCTTT. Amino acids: CASRTGSNTEAFF.

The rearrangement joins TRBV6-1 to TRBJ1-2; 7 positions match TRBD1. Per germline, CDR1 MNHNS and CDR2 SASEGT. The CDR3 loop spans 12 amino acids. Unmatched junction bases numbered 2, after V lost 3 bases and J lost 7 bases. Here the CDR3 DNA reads TGTGCCAGCAGTGAGACAGGGTTTGGCTACACCTTC. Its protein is CASSETGFGYTF.

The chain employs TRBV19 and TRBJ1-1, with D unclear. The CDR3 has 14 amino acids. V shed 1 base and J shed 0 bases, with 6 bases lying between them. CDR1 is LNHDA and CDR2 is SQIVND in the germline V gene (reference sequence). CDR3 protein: CASSIGAVNTEAFF. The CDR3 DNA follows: TGTGCCAGTAGTATAGGAGCGGTGAACACTGAAGCTTTCTTT.

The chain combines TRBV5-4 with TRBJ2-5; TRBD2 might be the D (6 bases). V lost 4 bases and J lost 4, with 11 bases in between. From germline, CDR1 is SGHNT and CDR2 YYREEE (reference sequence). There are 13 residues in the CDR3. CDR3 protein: CASSPGRVETQYF. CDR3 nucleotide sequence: TGTGCCAGCAGCCCCGGGAGAGTAGAGACCCAGTACTTC. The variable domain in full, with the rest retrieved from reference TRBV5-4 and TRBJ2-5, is ETGVTQSPTHLIKTRGQQVTLRCSSQSGHNTVSWYQQALGQGPQFIFQYYREEENGRGNFPPRFSGLQFPNYSSELNVNALELDDSALYLCASSPGRVETQYFGPGTRLLVL.

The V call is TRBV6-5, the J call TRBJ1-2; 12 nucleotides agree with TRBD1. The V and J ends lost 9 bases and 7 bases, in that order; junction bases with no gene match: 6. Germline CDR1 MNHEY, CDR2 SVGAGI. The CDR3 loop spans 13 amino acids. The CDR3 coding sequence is TGTGCCAGTACCGGGACAGGGGGCTTTGGCTACACCTTC. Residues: CASTGTGGFGYTF.

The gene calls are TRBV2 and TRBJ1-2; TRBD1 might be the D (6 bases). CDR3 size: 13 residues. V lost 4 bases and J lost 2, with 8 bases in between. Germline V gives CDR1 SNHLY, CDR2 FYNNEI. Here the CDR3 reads CASSATGNYGYTF. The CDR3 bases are TGTGCCAGCAGTGCTACAGGGAACTATGGCTACACCTTC.

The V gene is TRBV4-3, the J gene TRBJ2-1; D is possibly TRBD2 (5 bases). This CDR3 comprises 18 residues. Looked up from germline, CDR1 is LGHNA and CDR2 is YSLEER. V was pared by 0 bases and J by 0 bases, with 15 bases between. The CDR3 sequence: CASSQDAPGSYSYNEQFF. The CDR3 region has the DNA TGCGCCAGCAGCCAAGATGCCCCGGGATCATACTCCTACAATGAGCAGTTCTTC.

CDR3 DNA sequence: TGTGCCAGCAGCCCAGGGGACAGCTCTGGAAACACCATATATTTT. It translates to CASSPGDSSGNTIYF. The chain joins TRBV9 to TRBJ1-3; 7 bases map to TRBD1. This CDR3 is built from 15 residues. The junction had 4 bases not matched to a gene; V was cut back by 4 bases and J by 0 bases. Germline CDR1 SGDLS, CDR2 YYNGEE.

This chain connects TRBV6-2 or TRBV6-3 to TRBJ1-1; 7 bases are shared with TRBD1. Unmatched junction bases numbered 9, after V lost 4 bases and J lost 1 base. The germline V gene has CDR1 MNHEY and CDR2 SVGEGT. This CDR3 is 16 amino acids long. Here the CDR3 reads CASSSYRDSRNTEAFF. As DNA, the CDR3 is TGTGCCAGCAGTTCCTATCGGGACAGCCGGAACACTGAAGCTTTCTTT.

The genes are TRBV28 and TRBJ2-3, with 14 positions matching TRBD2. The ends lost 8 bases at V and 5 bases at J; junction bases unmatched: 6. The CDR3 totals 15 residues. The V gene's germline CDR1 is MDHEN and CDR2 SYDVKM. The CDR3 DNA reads TGTGCCAGCTCAAGGACTAGCGGGGGGAGAGATACGCAGTATTTT. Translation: CASSRTSGGRDTQYF.

As DNA, the CDR3 is TGTGCCAGTAGTATGCCATCGACAGGAAACTATGGCTACACCTTC. Protein product: CASSMPSTGNYGYTF. V is TRBV19 and J is TRBJ1-2; D possibly corresponds to TRBD1 (6 bases). This CDR3 comprises 15 residues. Germline V gene data show CDR1 as LNHDA and CDR2 as SQIVND (reference sequence). V lost 3 bases and J lost 2, with 13 bases in between.

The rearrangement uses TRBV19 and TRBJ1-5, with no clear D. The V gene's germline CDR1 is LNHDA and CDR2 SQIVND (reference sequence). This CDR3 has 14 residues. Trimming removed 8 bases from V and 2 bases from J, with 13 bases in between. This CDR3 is CASYEAAGNQPQHF. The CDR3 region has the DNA TGTGCCAGTTACGAGGCGGCGGGCAATCAGCCCCAGCATTTT.

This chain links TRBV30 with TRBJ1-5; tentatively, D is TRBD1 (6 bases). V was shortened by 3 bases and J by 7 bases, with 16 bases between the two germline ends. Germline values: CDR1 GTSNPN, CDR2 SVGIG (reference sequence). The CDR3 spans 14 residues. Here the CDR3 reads CAWSSTGFLQPQHF. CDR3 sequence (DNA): TGTGCCTGGAGCTCTACAGGGTTTTTACAGCCCCAGCATTTT.

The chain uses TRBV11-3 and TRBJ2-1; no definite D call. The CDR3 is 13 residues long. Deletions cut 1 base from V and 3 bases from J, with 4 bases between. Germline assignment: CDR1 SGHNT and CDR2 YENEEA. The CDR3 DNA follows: TGTGCCAGCAGCTTAGCCCACTACAATGAGCAGTTCTTC. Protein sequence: CASSLAHYNEQFF.

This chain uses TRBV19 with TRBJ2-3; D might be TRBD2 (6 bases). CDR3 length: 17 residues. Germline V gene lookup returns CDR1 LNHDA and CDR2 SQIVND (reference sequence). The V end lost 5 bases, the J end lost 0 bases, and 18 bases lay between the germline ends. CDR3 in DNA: TGTGCCAGTAGTCCCGAGGGGAGCGGGCCCAGCACAGATACGCAGTATTTT. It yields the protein CASSPEGSGPSTDTQYF.

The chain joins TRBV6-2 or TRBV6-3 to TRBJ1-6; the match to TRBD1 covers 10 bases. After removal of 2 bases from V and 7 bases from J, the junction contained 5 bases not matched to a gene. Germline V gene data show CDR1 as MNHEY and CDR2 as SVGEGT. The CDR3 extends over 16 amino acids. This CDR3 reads CASSYGTTGGNSPLHF. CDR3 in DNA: TGTGCCAGCAGTTACGGCACGACAGGGGGCAATTCACCCCTCCACTTT.

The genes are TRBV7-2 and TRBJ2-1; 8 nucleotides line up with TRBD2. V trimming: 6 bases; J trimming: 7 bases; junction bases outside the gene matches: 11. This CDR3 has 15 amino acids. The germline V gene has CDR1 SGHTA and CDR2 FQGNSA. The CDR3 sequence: CASRETGGARNEQFF. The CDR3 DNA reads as TGTGCCAGCAGAGAGACCGGGGGGGCGAGGAATGAGCAGTTCTTC.

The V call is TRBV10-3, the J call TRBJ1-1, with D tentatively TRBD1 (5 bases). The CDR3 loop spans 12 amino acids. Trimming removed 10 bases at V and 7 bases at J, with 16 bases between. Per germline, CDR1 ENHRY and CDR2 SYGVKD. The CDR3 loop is CATWGRDGEAFF. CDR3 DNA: TGTGCCACCTGGGGGAGGGATGGTGAAGCTTTCTTT.

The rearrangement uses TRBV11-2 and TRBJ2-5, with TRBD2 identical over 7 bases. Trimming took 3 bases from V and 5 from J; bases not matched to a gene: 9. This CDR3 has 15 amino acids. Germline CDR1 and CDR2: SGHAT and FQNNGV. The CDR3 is CASSFRPSGGETQYF. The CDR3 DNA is TGTGCCAGCAGCTTTCGCCCTAGCGGTGGTGAGACCCAGTACTTC.

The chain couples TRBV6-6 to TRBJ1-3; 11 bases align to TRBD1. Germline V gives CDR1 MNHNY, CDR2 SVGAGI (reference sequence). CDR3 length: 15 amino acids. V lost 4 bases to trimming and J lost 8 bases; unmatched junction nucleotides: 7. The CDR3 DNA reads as TGTGCCAGCAGTTCGATCGGGACAGGGGGTGACACCATATATTTT. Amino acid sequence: CASSSIGTGGDTIYF.